The rows below give T cell receptor beta chains drawn from one sample of a study of cytomegalovirus exposure and HLA in healthy donors. TCRdb's table, derived via immunoSEQ multiplex PCR, lists solely in-frame clones and lacks some. Found here are 110,000 or so clones, about 68% of them singletons; the top ten hold roughly 4.2%. The sample comprised PBMCs. The source of these receptors is a woman between 35 and 50 years old in good health and CMV-seropositive. Each CDR3 is given with its conserved first and last residue. The D gene is left open where the match is weak. A clone size is listed for some rows: how often the clone was seen (once, few, many), or a class if it is expanded.

clone_size	v_call	d_call	j_call	cdr3_aa	cdr3_nt
.	TRBV6-1	.	TRBJ1-1	CASRTTLNTEAFF	TGTGCCAGCAGAACCACATTAAACACTGAAGCTTTCTTT
.	TRBV5-1	.	TRBJ2-2	CASRAQGIGVPGELFF	TGCGCCAGCAGGGCACAGGGAATTGGTGTTCCCGGGGAGCTGTTTTTT
few	TRBV5-4	.	TRBJ2-7	CASSLGALGYEQYF	TGTGCCAGCAGCTTGGGGGCTCTCGGCTACGAGCAGTACTTC
.	TRBV6-6	TRBD1	TRBJ2-3	CASSYGSGTGKDTQYF	TGTGCCAGCAGTTACGGTTCCGGGACAGGGAAAGATACGCAGTATTTT
.	TRBV2	.	TRBJ1-1	CASRGIRSAGTEAFF	TGTGCCAGCAGAGGTATTCGATCGGCGGGCACTGAAGCTTTCTTT
.	TRBV5-4	.	TRBJ2-7	CASSLRLSGSEQYF	TGTGCCAGCAGCTTACGACTCTCTGGGAGCGAGCAGTACTTC
.	TRBV7-9	.	TRBJ1-2	CASSLAGQDENYGYTF	TGTGCCAGCAGCTTGGCGGGGCAGGATGAGAACTATGGCTACACCTTC
.	TRBV6-5	TRBD2	TRBJ2-1	CASSSLAGGIDEQFF	TGTGCCAGCAGTTCCTTAGCGGGAGGTATCGATGAGCAGTTCTTC
.	TRBV9	.	TRBJ1-2	CASSVAAGVYGYTF	TGTGCCAGCAGCGTAGCAGCAGGGGTCTATGGCTACACCTTC
.	TRBV5-1	TRBD2	TRBJ2-2	CASSLRLAGGSGGELFF	TGCGCCAGCAGCTTGCGCCTAGCGGGAGGATCTGGCGGGGAGCTGTTTTTT
.	TRBV18	.	TRBJ2-1	CASSPGGDNEQFF	TGTGCCAGCTCCCCAGGAGGGGACAATGAGCAGTTCTTC